This record concerns one T cell receptor (beta chain) sequence. The target antigen is unknown. One end of the junction fails to match germline, which may point to a read error. No cell sorting was done before RNA was extracted from the tissue. The library came from three nested PCR rounds adapted from ARM-PCR protocols. MiXCR was run by TCRdb on the multiplex PCR reads, yielding one entry per CDR3 protein. The sample lists roughly 220,000 distinct CDR3 sequences; around 70% were seen once. This sample is part of a study of tumor and adjacent non-tumor tissue in lung cancer. About the study: Histology: under 15 adenocarcinoma, a couple of squamous cell carcinoma, 1 small cell lung cancer.

Germline loops: CDR1 MGHRA, CDR2 YSYEKL. The CDR3 contains 14 residues. Study-level findings and limits: Higher tumor TCR diversity was associated with shorter survival. Significantly higher TCR diversity was found in tumor than normal lung.

Sequenced: lung tumor tissue. The chain carries TRBV4-1 and TRBJ2-3; unclear D gene. The TCR was taken from a man in his 60s with non-small cell lung cancer. The CDR3 coding sequence is TGCGGCAGCAGCCAAGACCGGAGTTCAGATACGCAGTATTTT. Translating it yields CGSSQDRSSDTQYF.